This T cell receptor beta chain appears in the sequencing data of a study of T cell responses to AZD1222 COVID-19 vaccine. Overall study results and limits: Samples come after the peak T cell response, not at day 14. Possibly, clonal diversity was underestimated; donors were largely white British and included more females. Of spike-specific TCRs, nearly half reportedly target regions left unmutated in variants. Increased Spike-specific TCR breadth and depth were observed after two AZD1222 doses.

Trimming took off 2 bases at V and 6 bases at J, with 15 bases between the two ends. CDR3 length equals 15 residues. CDR1 and CDR2 from the germline V gene are SGHVS and FQNEAQ. On this clone itself: Its antigen remains unidentified.

Using immunoSEQ multiplex PCR, the repertoire was profiled, and TCRdb retains in-frame clones only, with some absent. Among roughly 86,000 clones listed, 85% were seen once. The V gene is TRBV7-8, the J gene TRBJ2-3; tentatively, D is TRBD2 (6 bases). This specimen consisted of peripheral blood, obtained 28 days after the second AZD1222 dose. This receptor was identified in an adult who received the AZD1222 COVID-19 vaccine. As DNA, the CDR3 is TGTGCCAGCAGCTTACAAAGCGGGCCCGCGGATACGCAGTATTTT. Its protein is CASSLQSGPADTQYF.